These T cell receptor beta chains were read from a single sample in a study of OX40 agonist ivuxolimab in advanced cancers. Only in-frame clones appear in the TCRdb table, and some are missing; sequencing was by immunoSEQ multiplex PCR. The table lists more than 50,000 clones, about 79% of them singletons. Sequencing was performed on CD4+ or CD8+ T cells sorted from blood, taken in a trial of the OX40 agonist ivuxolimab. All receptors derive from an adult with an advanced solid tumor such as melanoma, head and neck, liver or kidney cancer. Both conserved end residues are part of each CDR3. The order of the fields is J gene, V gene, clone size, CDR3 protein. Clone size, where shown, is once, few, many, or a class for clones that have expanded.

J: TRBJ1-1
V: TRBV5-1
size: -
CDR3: CASRLQFRGANTEAFF

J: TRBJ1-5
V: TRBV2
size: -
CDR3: CASRSRGYNKDQPQHF

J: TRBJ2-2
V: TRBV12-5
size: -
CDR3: CASGPRTGNTGELFF

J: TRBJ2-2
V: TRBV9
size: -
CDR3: CASSVVVGELFF

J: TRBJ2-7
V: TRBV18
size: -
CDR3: CASSPPYSSYEQYF

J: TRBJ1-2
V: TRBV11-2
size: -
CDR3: CASSSASRLSGYTF

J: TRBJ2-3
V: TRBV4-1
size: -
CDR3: CASSHTKETSRGAGTQYF

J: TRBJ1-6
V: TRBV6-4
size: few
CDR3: CASSVVQGNSPLHF

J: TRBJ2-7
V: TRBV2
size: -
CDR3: CASSVEVAPPVF

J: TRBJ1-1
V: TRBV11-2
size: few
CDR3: CASSSGGLNTEAFF

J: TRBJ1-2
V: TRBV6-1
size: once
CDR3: CASSAFGTGAPNYGYTF

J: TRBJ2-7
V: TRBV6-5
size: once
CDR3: CASSYSTSGVYEQYF

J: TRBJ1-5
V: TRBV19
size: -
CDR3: CASWRGPNQPQHF

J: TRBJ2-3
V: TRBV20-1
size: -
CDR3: CSANRGDTQYF

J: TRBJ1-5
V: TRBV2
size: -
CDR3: CASSEGAGAQPQHF

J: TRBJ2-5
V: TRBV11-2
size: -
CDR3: CASSPGQVTADF

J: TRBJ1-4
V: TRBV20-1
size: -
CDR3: CSARVREKLFF

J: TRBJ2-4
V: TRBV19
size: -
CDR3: CASSPPSGTAKNIQYF

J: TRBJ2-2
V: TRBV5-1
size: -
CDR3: CASSSRLAGGPGNTGELFF

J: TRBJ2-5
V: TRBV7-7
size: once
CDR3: CASSPGLGETQYF

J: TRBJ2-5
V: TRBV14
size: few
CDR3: CASSQVVGQTQYF

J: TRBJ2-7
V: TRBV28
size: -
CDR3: CASRSPWGTATYEQYF

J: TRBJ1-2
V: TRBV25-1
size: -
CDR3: CASSEVGGYTF

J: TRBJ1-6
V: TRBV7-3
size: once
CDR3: CASASLNSPLHF

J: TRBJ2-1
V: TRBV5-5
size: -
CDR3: CASSPGSGAWNEQFF

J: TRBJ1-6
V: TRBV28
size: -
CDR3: CASRASTMVNSPLHF

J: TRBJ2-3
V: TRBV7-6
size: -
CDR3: CASSLGVGLDTQYF

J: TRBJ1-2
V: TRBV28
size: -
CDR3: CASSLGTANYGYTF

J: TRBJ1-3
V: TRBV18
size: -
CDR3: CASSPLREEFSGNTIYF

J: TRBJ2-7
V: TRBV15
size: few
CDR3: CATSRKGLGVAYEQYF

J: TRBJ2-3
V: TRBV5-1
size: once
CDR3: CASSLGGTSGGFTDTQYF

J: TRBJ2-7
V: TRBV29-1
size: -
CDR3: CSASAGTSGGIYEQYF

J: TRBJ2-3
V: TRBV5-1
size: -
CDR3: CASSPGGTTSTDTQYF

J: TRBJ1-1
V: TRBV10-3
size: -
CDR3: CAIRVRGAGGTEAFF

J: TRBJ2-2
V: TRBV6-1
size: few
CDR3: CAGTLHPNTGELFF

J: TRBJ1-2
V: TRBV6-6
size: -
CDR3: CASRRQNYGYTF

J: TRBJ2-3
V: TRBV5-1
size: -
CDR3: CASSQGSGGATDTQYF

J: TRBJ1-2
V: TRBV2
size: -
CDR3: CASSEVRTGPRYTF

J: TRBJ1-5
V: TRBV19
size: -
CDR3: CASSGDGGHQPQHF

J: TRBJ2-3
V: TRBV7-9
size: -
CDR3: CASSFWRGVPDTQYF

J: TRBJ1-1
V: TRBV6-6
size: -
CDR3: CAGWGPGSTEAFF

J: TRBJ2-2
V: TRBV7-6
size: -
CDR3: CASSGTQNTGELFF

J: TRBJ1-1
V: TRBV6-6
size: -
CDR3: CASRVTGVNTEAFF

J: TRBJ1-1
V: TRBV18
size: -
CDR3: CASSDQGYGNTEAFF

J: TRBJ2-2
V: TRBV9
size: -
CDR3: CASSVVGDPTGELFF

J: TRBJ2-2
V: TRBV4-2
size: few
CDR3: CASSQDVDGLRELFF

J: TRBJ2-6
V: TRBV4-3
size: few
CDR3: CASTKTIGANVLTF

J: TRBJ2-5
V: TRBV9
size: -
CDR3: CASSVGLAGVQETQYF

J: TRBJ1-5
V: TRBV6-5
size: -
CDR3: CASSLGQGTTQPQHF

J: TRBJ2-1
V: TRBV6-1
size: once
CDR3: CASSDGNWGGNEQFF

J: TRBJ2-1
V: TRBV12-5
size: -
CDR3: CASGYERGGPGNEQFF

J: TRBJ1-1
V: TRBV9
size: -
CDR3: CASSVQGSPNTEAFF

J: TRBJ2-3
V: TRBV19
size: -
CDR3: CASSIGGGTQDTQYF

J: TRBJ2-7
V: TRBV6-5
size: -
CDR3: CASSYAGGPSYEQYF